This T cell receptor (beta chain) derives from a study of blood T cell repertoires in COVID-19. Study-wide context: Collection of acute and convalescent COVID-19 samples took place in the United States, Italy and Spain. PBMCs, B-cell-depleted T cells, or T cells were the source of the cDNA or gDNA that made up the material.

Trimming removed 2 bases from V and 7 bases from J, with 9 bases in between. This CDR3 has 13 amino acids. Germline V lookup: CDR1 MNHEY, CDR2 SVGEGT. The authors' processing: Estimation of nucleated cell counts was performed using reference gene primer amplification. Some clones are missing from TCRdb's copy, which holds only in-frame ones; the method was immunoSEQ multiplex PCR. D and trimming come from the DNA, and the V and J calls and clone size come from that table. The sample shows more than 350,000 clones, 75% to 90% of them seen only once. Clinical history as reported by participants underpinned cohort assignment.

The clonotype originates from a man younger than 30 who had recovered from COVID-19. The V call is TRBV6-2 or TRBV6-3, the J call TRBJ1-5, with D uncertain. Sequencing was carried out using PBMCs or T cells enriched from blood (not recorded which). The CDR3 sequence is CASSYEYRQPQHF. CDR3 DNA sequence: TGTGCCAGCAGTTACGAATACAGACAGCCCCAGCATTTT.